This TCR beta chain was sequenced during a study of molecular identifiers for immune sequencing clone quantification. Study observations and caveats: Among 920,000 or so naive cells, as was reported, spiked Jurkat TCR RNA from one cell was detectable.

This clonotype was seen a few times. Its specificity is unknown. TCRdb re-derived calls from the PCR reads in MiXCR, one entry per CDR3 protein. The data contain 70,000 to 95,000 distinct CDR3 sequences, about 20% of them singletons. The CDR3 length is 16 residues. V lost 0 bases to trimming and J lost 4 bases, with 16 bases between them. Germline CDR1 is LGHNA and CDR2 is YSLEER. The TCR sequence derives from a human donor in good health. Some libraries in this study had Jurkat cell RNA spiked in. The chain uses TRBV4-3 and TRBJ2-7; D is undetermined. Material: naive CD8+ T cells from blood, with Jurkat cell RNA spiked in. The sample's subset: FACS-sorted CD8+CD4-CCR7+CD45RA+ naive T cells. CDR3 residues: CASSQDPPPAIYEQYF. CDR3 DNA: TGCGCCAGCAGCCAAGATCCCCCCCCAGCTATATACGAGCAGTACTTC.